This T cell receptor beta chain stems from a study of blood T cells in healthy people across ages. A second PCR, run for roughly 7 to 12 cycles, used a sample-barcoded 5' primer plus a J-beta primer mix. One entry per CDR3 protein, called by TCRdb with MiXCR from the 5' RACE reads. The sample comprises approximately 900,000 distinct CDR3 sequences, roughly 52% of which are singletons, and around an eighth rests with the top ten. Study-wide results and limits: PBMCs were not sorted, which prevented a conclusive comparison of naive versus antigen-experienced cells.

The CDR3 has 14 amino acids. V gave up 3 bases and J gave up 6 bases, with 12 bases separating them. Germline CDR1 is SEHNR and CDR2 is FQNEAQ (reference sequence). The draw of peripheral blood yielded ten milliliters from each donor. Ten or more counts support this clonotype. The target antigen is unknown. Material for sequencing was blood. The chain combines TRBV7-9 with TRBJ2-1, with D hard to call. The receptor's source is a young man in good health. The CDR3 sequence: CASSFTGSLNEQFF. CDR3 bases: TGTGCCAGCAGCTTCACTGGGTCACTCAATGAGCAGTTCTTC.